This passage covers 27 T cell receptor beta chains from one sample sequenced in a study of post-analysis software for immune sequencing data. Whole-study results and caveats: Compared with controls, patients had more of about 5 TRBV segments, including TRBV5-6, TRBV5-1 and TRBV20-1.

These receptors lack a known antigen. Prepared libraries of TCR beta cDNA carried unique molecular identifiers. TCRdb processed the PCR reads anew with MiXCR; each CDR3 protein has one entry. Of almost 700,000 distinct CDR3 sequences in the sample, over 45% were seen once. The specimen sequenced was blood. All receptors come from a girl aged 2 to 10 with multiple sclerosis.

This chain joins TRBV6-1 and TRBJ2-1; D is perhaps TRBD1 or TRBD2 (5 bases each). The CDR3 spans 13 residues. V was trimmed by 7 bases and J by 5 bases, leaving 12 bases between them. Germline V gene lookup returns CDR1 MNHNS and CDR2 SASEGT. CDR3 sequence (DNA): TGTGCCAGCATCCGAGGGGTTAACAATGAGCAGTTCTTC. Amino acid sequence: CASIRGVNNEQFF.

In regard to this clonotype: A much larger clone sits a single nucleotide away, making a read error possible. The gene calls are TRBV2 and TRBJ2-7; 9 nucleotides match TRBD1. This CDR3 is 12 amino acids long. J lost 5 bases, V lost 5 bases, and 1 base had no gene match. Germline lookup yields CDR1 SNHLY and CDR2 FYNNEI. The CDR3 DNA is TGTGCCAGCAGTACAGGGGGCCACGAGCAGTACTTC. Translation gives CASSTGGHEQYF.

The rearrangement uses TRBV10-3 and TRBJ2-1; TRBD1 is a possible D gene (6 bases). The CDR3 spans 13 residues. Trimming shortened V by 7 bases and J by 6 bases, and 13 bases separated the two germline ends. CDR1 and CDR2 from the germline V gene are ENHRY and SYGVKD. CDR3 amino acids: CAIKQGVGNEQFF. The CDR3 DNA reads TGTGCCATCAAACAGGGTGTGGGCAATGAGCAGTTCTTC.

V usage is TRBV7-2 and J usage is TRBJ2-1; either TRBD1 or TRBD2 may fit D (7 bases each). V lost 1 base and J 9 bases, leaving 19 bases between the germline ends. This CDR3 is built from 16 residues. Germline loops: CDR1 SGHTA, CDR2 FQGNSA. The CDR3 reads CASSLGTQGGAAEQFF. DNA for the CDR3: TGTGCCAGCAGCTTAGGGACCCAGGGGGGGGCGGCTGAGCAGTTCTTC.

The chain combines TRBV10-3 with TRBJ2-1; 8 nucleotides match TRBD2. The ends lost 10 bases at V and 5 bases at J; junction bases unmatched: 7. This CDR3 region has 13 residues. The germline CDR1 and CDR2 sequences are ENHRY and SYGVKD. In nucleotides, the CDR3 is TGTGCCACCAGAGCGGGGGAAGACAATGAGCAGTTCTTC. Protein sequence: CATRAGEDNEQFF.

This clonotype showed up just a few times. The chain uses TRBV20-1 and TRBJ1-6; unclear D gene. Trimming stripped 2 bases from V and 9 bases from J, with 8 bases between. CDR1 is DFQATT, CDR2 SNEGSKA, per germline (reference sequence). The CDR3 covers 12 residues. The CDR3 DNA follows: TGCAGTGCTAGAAGGGAAAGTTCACCCCTCCACTTT. Amino acid sequence: CSARRESSPLHF.

The chain joins TRBV14 to TRBJ2-1; D is perhaps TRBD1 or TRBD2 (5 bases each). The CDR3 has 14 amino acids. Deletions cut 5 bases from V and 9 bases from J, with 17 bases between. Looked up from germline, CDR1 is SGHDN and CDR2 is FVKESK. CDR3: CASSWGPDSTEQFF. The DNA of the CDR3 is TGTGCCAGCAGCTGGGGACCGGACTCGACTGAGCAGTTCTTC.

The chain recombines TRBV6-6 with TRBJ1-2; possible D gene TRBD1, 5 bases. Trimming pared 5 bases from V and 4 bases from J, leaving 17 bases between. The V gene's germline CDR1 is MNHNY and CDR2 SVGAGI (reference sequence). This CDR3 is built from 15 residues. CDR3 sequence (DNA): TGTGCCAGCAGTCAATCCCGGGACGGACGCTATGGCTACACCTTC. Its protein product is CASSQSRDGRYGYTF.

The chain uses TRBV20-1 and TRBJ2-5; possibly TRBD2 for D (6 bases). This CDR3 spans 15 amino acids. Germline CDR1 reads DFQATT; CDR2 reads SNEGSKA (reference sequence). V gave up 0 bases and J gave up 7 bases, with 18 bases separating them. CDR3 in DNA: TGCAGTGCTAGAGATTCCGGAGGGGAGCTTGTGACCCAGTACTTC. It translates to CSARDSGGELVTQYF.

This sequence joins TRBV27 and TRBJ2-1, with D perhaps matching TRBD2 (6 bases). Germline values: CDR1 MNHEY, CDR2 SMNVEV (reference sequence). The CDR3 consists of 15 residues. The ends were cut back, 5 bases at V and 3 bases at J, with 14 bases in the middle. This chain's CDR3 is CASSPTAGLYNEQFF. CDR3 DNA: TGTGCCAGCAGTCCGACGGCGGGACTCTACAATGAGCAGTTCTTC.

The chain uses TRBV5-1 and TRBJ2-3, with 15 bases fitting TRBD2. Germline assignment: CDR1 SGHRS and CDR2 YFSETQ. This CDR3 comprises 18 residues. V lost 3 bases, J lost 4 bases, and 9 bases stayed unmatched. Here the CDR3 reads CASSSSGTSGRWSDTQYF. In nucleotides, the CDR3 is TGCGCCAGCAGCTCGTCCGGGACTAGCGGGAGGTGGTCAGATACGCAGTATTTT. The variable domain in full, completed from reference TRBV5-1 and TRBJ2-3, reads KAGVTQTPRYLIKTRGQQVTLSCSPISGHRSVSWYQQTPGQGLQFLFEYFSETQRNKGNFPGRFSGRQFSNSRSEMNVSTLELGDSALYLCASSSSGTSGRWSDTQYFGPGTRLTVL.

The V gene is TRBV2, the J gene TRBJ2-1; TRBD1 might be the D (5 bases). V shed 8 bases and J shed 4 bases, with 15 bases lying between them. The CDR3 is 14 residues long. Germline-derived CDR1 and CDR2 are SNHLY and FYNNEI. The CDR3 loop reads CASLDRSSYNEQFF. The CDR3 DNA reads TGTGCCAGCCTAGACAGATCTAGTTACAATGAGCAGTTCTTC.

The J gene is TRBJ2-1, the V gene TRBV15; 8 bases match TRBD1. The J segment lost 7 bases and the V segment lost 3 bases, leaving 14 bases of the junction unmatched. Germline V CDR1 and CDR2: LNHNV, YYDKDF (reference sequence). CDR3 length: 17 amino acids. The CDR3 nucleotides are TGTGCCACCAGCAGGGCCATCCCGGGACAGGCGACTAATGAGCAGTTCTTC. As protein: CATSRAIPGQATNEQFF.

The CDR3 sequence: CAISQDREETQYF. CDR3 coding DNA: TGTGCCATCAGTCAGGACAGGGAAGAGACCCAGTACTTC. The chain uses TRBV10-3 and TRBJ2-7, with TRBD1 identical over 8 bases. The J call may be wrong; the DNA end is better matched by TRBJ2-5. The CDR3 has 13 amino acids. Per germline, CDR1 ENHRY and CDR2 SYGVKD.

This clonotype has just one count. This chain links TRBV29-1 with TRBJ2-7; 10 bases align to TRBD1. The closer fit of TRBJ2-5 to the DNA end suggests the J call may be wrong. The CDR3 is made up of 14 amino acids. Per the germline V gene, CDR1 is SQVTM and CDR2 is ANQGSEA. CDR3 loop: CSVVGTGDRETQYF. The CDR3 nucleotides read TGCAGCGTAGTCGGGACAGGGGATCGGGAGACCCAGTACTTC.

The rearrangement uses TRBV7-9 and TRBJ2-3, with TRBD1 matching over 9 bases. Germline values: CDR1 SEHNR, CDR2 FQNEAQ (reference sequence). CDR3 length: 15 residues. V lost 6 bases, J lost 6 bases, and 10 bases stayed unmatched. CDR3 bases: TGTGCCAGCAGAGGAACAGGGGGCGCATATGATACGCAGTATTTT. Translated, it gives CASRGTGGAYDTQYF.

This clonotype was detected only a few times. V is TRBV6-5 and J is TRBJ1-6, with 8 bases matching TRBD1. V dropped 6 bases and J dropped 6; count of bases not matched to a gene: 4. The CDR3 covers 14 residues. Per germline, CDR1 MNHEY and CDR2 SVGAGI. The CDR3 here is CASSSDRGNSPLHF. Written as DNA, the CDR3 is TGTGCCAGCAGCTCCGACAGGGGTAATTCACCCCTCCACTTT.

The rearrangement joins TRBV7-9 to TRBJ2-1; 11 positions match TRBD2. This CDR3 comprises 17 residues. The ends lost 3 bases at V and 6 bases at J; junction bases unmatched: 10. Germline lookup yields CDR1 SEHNR and CDR2 FQNEAQ (reference sequence). DNA for the CDR3: TGTGCCAGCAGCTTCGCCAGTACTAGCGGGAGTATCAATGAGCAGTTCTTC. Amino acids: CASSFASTSGSINEQFF. The full variable domain, in which reference TRBV7-9 and TRBJ2-1 provide the parts outside the CDR3, is DTGVSQNPRHKITKRGQNVTFRCDPISEHNRLYWYRQTLGQGPEFLTYFQNEAQLEKSRLLSDRFSAERPKGSFSTLEIQRTEQGDSAMYLCASSFASTSGSINEQFFGPGTRLTVL.

This clonotype appeared a single time. The CDR3 bases are TGTGCCTGGGACTCCGGGACAAAGCTCCAAGAGACCCAGTACTTC. Amino acid sequence: CAWDSGTKLQETQYF. The chain joins TRBV30 to TRBJ2-5, with D perhaps TRBD1 (6 bases). Germline V gene lookup returns CDR1 GTSNPN and CDR2 SVGIG (reference sequence). V was shortened by 5 bases and J by 1 base, with 17 bases between the two germline ends. The CDR3 runs to 15 residues.

The chain uses TRBV12-3 or TRBV12-4 and TRBJ2-1, with 12 bases that match TRBD2. Germline trimming cut 6 bases from V and 5 bases from J; bases unmatched to any gene: 8. The CDR3 totals 16 residues. The CDR3 protein is CASSGLLAGGHNEQFF. CDR3 bases: TGTGCCAGCAGCGGGTTGCTAGCGGGGGGGCACAATGAGCAGTTCTTC.

This clonotype was seen a few times. The gene calls are TRBV29-1 and TRBJ2-3; 9 nucleotides agree with TRBD1. This CDR3 region has 15 residues. The germline gives CDR1 SQVTM, CDR2 ANQGSEA. V gave up 0 bases and J gave up 2 bases; unmatched junction bases: 3. CDR3 residues: CSVEEGTGTTDTQYF. The DNA of the CDR3 is TGCAGCGTTGAAGAAGGGACAGGGACCACAGATACGCAGTATTTT.

The chain is built from TRBV25-1 and TRBJ1-1; no clear D gene. V lost 2 bases, J lost 2 bases, and 9 bases lay in between. CDR1 is MGHDK and CDR2 is SYGVNS in the germline V gene. CDR3 size: 14 residues. The CDR3, as DNA: TGTGCCAGCAGTGAACCCTACAGTAACACTGAAGCTTTCTTT. Amino acids: CASSEPYSNTEAFF.

This clonotype was seen more than once but under ten times. V usage is TRBV6-5 and J usage is TRBJ2-1; no clear D gene. The CDR3 is made up of 14 amino acids. Germline assignment: CDR1 MNHEY and CDR2 SVGAGI. Trimming removed 4 bases from V and 4 bases from J, with 11 bases in between. The CDR3, as DNA: TGTGCCAGCAGTTCCTCGACTGGATACAATGAGCAGTTCTTC. Translated, it gives CASSSSTGYNEQFF.

Concerning this clonotype: Its ends do not fully match the called genes, so a read error is possible. This chain uses TRBV14 with TRBJ2-1, with a possible D match to TRBD2 (6 bases). Germline values: CDR1 SGHDN, CDR2 FVKESK. The CDR3 runs 16 residues. The CDR3 loop is CASNQVNGGTYNEQFF. In DNA form, the CDR3 reads TGTGCCAGCAACCAAGTGAACGGAGGGACCTACAATGAGCAGTTCTTC.

The chain combines TRBV25-1 with TRBJ2-2; TRBD1 matches 10 bases. Germline CDR1 and CDR2: MGHDK and SYGVNS. This CDR3 region has 16 residues. Germline trimming cut 2 bases from V and 6 bases from J; bases unmatched to any gene: 6. CDR3 in amino acids: CASSEGTGAYAGELFF. CDR3 nucleotides: TGTGCCAGCAGTGAAGGGACAGGGGCATACGCCGGGGAGCTGTTTTTT.

This chain links TRBV7-2 with TRBJ1-2, with unresolved D. The CDR3 has 17 amino acids. The germline V gene encodes CDR1 SGHTA and CDR2 FQGNSA. With 1 base removed from V and 0 bases from J, the gap between germline ends came to 15 bases. The CDR3 DNA sequence: TGTGCCAGCAGCTTAGTGTCTACGGGTGTGGCTAACTATGGCTACACCTTC. The encoded protein is CASSLVSTGVANYGYTF.

The chain joins TRBV2 to TRBJ1-1; TRBD1 agrees at 7 bases. Germline V gene sequence: CDR1 SNHLY, CDR2 FYNNEI. The CDR3 runs to 18 residues. V lost 3 bases, J lost 6 bases, and 19 bases stayed unmatched. The DNA for the CDR3 is TGTGCCAGCAGTGATTTTCCTACGGGGAGGACAGGCTTGGCTGAAGCTTTCTTT. Protein product: CASSDFPTGRTGLAEAFF.